This is a list of T cell receptor beta chains from one sample in a study of CD8 T cells in ankylosing spondylitis. TCRdb re-called the 5' RACE reads through MiXCR, storing one row per CDR3 protein. The data show some 240,000 distinct CDR3 sequences, 6% to 8% seen once. The sample consisted of blood, either unsorted or a sorted T cell fraction (not recorded which). These receptor sequences come from a male donor with ankylosing spondylitis. Each CDR3 is given with its conserved first and last residue. The order of the fields is D gene, CDR3 length, V gene, J gene, clone size, CDR3 DNA, CDR3 protein. D genes are given only for firm matches. The size of a clone is reported for some rows only, either as once, few or many, or as a class for expanded clones.

D: -
length: 13
V: TRBV10-3
J: TRBJ1-1
size: -
DNA: TGTGCCACCCGCCGGGACACCAACACTGAAGCTTTCTTT
CDR3: CATRRDTNTEAFF

D: -
length: 14
V: TRBV12-3/TRBV12-4
J: TRBJ2-3
size: many
DNA: TGTGCCAGCAGTCGACTGGGGGCGACAGATACGCAGTATTTT
CDR3: CASSRLGATDTQYF

D: TRBD1
length: 14
V: TRBV9
J: TRBJ1-1
size: many
DNA: TGTGCCAGCAGCGTCGGACAGGTGAACACTGAAGCTTTCTTT
CDR3: CASSVGQVNTEAFF

D: TRBD1
length: 16
V: TRBV29-1
J: TRBJ1-1
size: many
DNA: TGCAGCGTTGAAGCTTCCACAGGGGAGTGGAACACTGAAGCTTTCTTT
CDR3: CSVEASTGEWNTEAFF

D: -
length: 13
V: TRBV7-9
J: TRBJ2-5
size: many
DNA: TGTGCCAGCAGCGACGGATTGCAAGAGACCCAGTACTTC
CDR3: CASSDGLQETQYF

D: TRBD1
length: 15
V: TRBV6-2/TRBV6-3
J: TRBJ2-5
size: many
DNA: TGTGCCAGCAGTCTCCGAGGGGGCGACCAAGAGACCCAGTACTTC
CDR3: CASSLRGGDQETQYF

D: TRBD2
length: 15
V: TRBV9
J: TRBJ2-1
size: many
DNA: TGTGCCAGCAGCGTAGGATCTAGCGGGGCCGATGAGCAGTTCTTC
CDR3: CASSVGSSGADEQFF

D: TRBD1
length: 14
V: TRBV15
J: TRBJ1-4
size: few
DNA: TGTGCCACCGGCCGGGACAGCCTGAATGAAAAACTGTTTTTT
CDR3: CATGRDSLNEKLFF

D: TRBD1
length: 17
V: TRBV12-3/TRBV12-4
J: TRBJ1-5
size: many
DNA: TGTGCCAGCACCGCCCAAGCGGGACAGGGGTACAATCAGCCCCAGCATTTT
CDR3: CASTAQAGQGYNQPQHF

D: -
length: 15
V: TRBV9
J: TRBJ1-1
size: many
DNA: TGTGCCAGCAGCGGAGGTGCCTCGGGAAACACTGAAGCTTTCTTT
CDR3: CASSGGASGNTEAFF

D: -
length: 19
V: TRBV9
J: TRBJ2-6
size: few
DNA: TGTGCCAGCAGCCATACCTACGGACGGGCGACCTCTGGGGCCAACGTCCTGACTTTC
CDR3: CASSHTYGRATSGANVLTF

D: -
length: 15
V: TRBV5-1
J: TRBJ2-7
size: many
DNA: TGCGCCAGCAGCTTGGCCACGGCAGGGACCTACGAGCAGTACTTC
CDR3: CASSLATAGTYEQYF

D: -
length: 13
V: TRBV27
J: TRBJ1-2
size: many
DNA: TGTGCCAGCAGTTTCGGGGCGAACTATGGCTACACCTTC
CDR3: CASSFGANYGYTF

D: -
length: 13
V: TRBV27
J: TRBJ1-2
size: many
DNA: TGTGCCAGCAGTTTCGCCTCGGGGTACGGCTACACCTTC
CDR3: CASSFASGYGYTF

D: TRBD1
length: 15
V: TRBV28
J: TRBJ1-1
size: many
DNA: TGTGCCACCACGGCCCCACAGGGGAGGAGGACTGAAGCTTTCTTT
CDR3: CATTAPQGRRTEAFF

D: -
length: 17
V: TRBV5-6
J: TRBJ2-3
size: many
DNA: TGTGCCAGCAGCTTACATATGCTAGCGCGGAGGTCGGATACGCAGTATTTT
CDR3: CASSLHMLARRSDTQYF

D: -
length: 13
V: TRBV7-9
J: TRBJ1-1
size: many
DNA: TGTGCCGCAACGGACAGCGGAAACACTGAAGCTTTCTTT
CDR3: CAATDSGNTEAFF

D: -
length: 13
V: TRBV7-2
J: TRBJ2-1
size: -
DNA: TGTGCCAGCAGCTTAGATCAGGGGAATGAGCAGTTCTTC
CDR3: CASSLDQGNEQFF

D: -
length: 12
V: TRBV5-6
J: TRBJ1-1
size: few
DNA: TGTGCCAGCAGCTTGATGGCCACTGAAGCTTTCTTT
CDR3: CASSLMATEAFF

D: -
length: 11
V: TRBV6-2/TRBV6-3
J: TRBJ2-3
size: few
DNA: TGTGCCAGCAGTCCGGGAGATACGCAGTATTTT
CDR3: CASSPGDTQYF

D: -
length: 13
V: TRBV28
J: TRBJ2-1
size: many
DNA: TGTGCCAGCAGTTCGTACTCCTACAATGAGCAGTTCTTC
CDR3: CASSSYSYNEQFF

D: -
length: 18
V: TRBV21-1
J: TRBJ2-3
size: many
DNA: TGTGCCAGCAGCAAAGACTCCGGGACTAGCGGGAGTGTAGATACGCAGTATTTT
CDR3: CASSKDSGTSGSVDTQYF

D: -
length: 14
V: TRBV28
J: TRBJ2-7
size: many
DNA: TGTGCCAGCAGCCCCCTGGGCAGGGCCTACGAGCAGTACTTC
CDR3: CASSPLGRAYEQYF

D: TRBD1
length: 14
V: TRBV4-1
J: TRBJ2-7
size: many
DNA: TGCGCCAGCAGCCAGCAGACAGGGATCGACGAGCAGTACTTC
CDR3: CASSQQTGIDEQYF

D: -
length: 15
V: TRBV20-1
J: TRBJ2-6
size: many
DNA: TGCGCCCGGGACGGTACCCCCTCTGGGGCCAACGTCCTGACTTTC
CDR3: CARDGTPSGANVLTF

D: -
length: 12
V: TRBV5-8
J: TRBJ2-1
size: few
DNA: TGTGCCAGCAGACGGACTATGGATGAGCAGTTCTTC
CDR3: CASRRTMDEQFF

D: -
length: 16
V: TRBV6-4
J: TRBJ2-5
size: -
DNA: TGTGCCAGCAGTAGCGATCGCCCGAGGGACCAAGAGACCCAGTACTTC
CDR3: CASSSDRPRDQETQYF

D: -
length: 15
V: TRBV7-9
J: TRBJ2-5
size: few
DNA: TGTGCCAGCAGCTTAGAAGATGAGTTTCAAGAGACCCAGTACTTC
CDR3: CASSLEDEFQETQYF

D: -
length: 15
V: TRBV5-1
J: TRBJ2-1
size: many
DNA: TGCGCCAGCAGGTTCCGGGAGAGCTCCTACAATGAGCAGTTCTTC
CDR3: CASRFRESSYNEQFF

D: -
length: 14
V: TRBV6-2/TRBV6-3
J: TRBJ2-2
size: many
DNA: TGTGCCAGCAGTTACCGGCTTTGGACCGGGGAGCTGTTTTTT
CDR3: CASSYRLWTGELFF

D: -
length: 15
V: TRBV7-9
J: TRBJ2-3
size: many
DNA: TGTGCCAGCAGCTCGGGGGCTATTAGGACAGATACGCAGTATTTT
CDR3: CASSSGAIRTDTQYF

D: TRBD1
length: 14
V: TRBV12-3/TRBV12-4
J: TRBJ1-5
size: many
DNA: TGTGCCAGCAGCCCCCAGGGGGCAGTCGTACCCCAGCATTTT
CDR3: CASSPQGAVVPQHF

D: -
length: 13
V: TRBV29-1
J: TRBJ1-1
size: many
DNA: TGCAGCACAGACCACTCCCGGGACGGAGAAGCTTTCTTT
CDR3: CSTDHSRDGEAFF

D: -
length: 16
V: TRBV9
J: TRBJ2-2
size: -
DNA: TGTGCCAGCAGCGTAAGGGATCCAGCGAGAGGCGGGGAGCTGTTTTTT
CDR3: CASSVRDPARGGELFF

D: -
length: 15
V: TRBV6-5
J: TRBJ2-7
size: many
DNA: TGTGCCAGCAGTTACTCGAGACTGTACTCCTACGAGCAGTACTTC
CDR3: CASSYSRLYSYEQYF

D: -
length: 13
V: TRBV28
J: TRBJ1-5
size: many
DNA: TGTGCCAGCAGAGACAGAAGTAATCAGCCCCAGCATTTT
CDR3: CASRDRSNQPQHF

D: TRBD2
length: 19
V: TRBV7-8
J: TRBJ2-2
size: many
DNA: TGTGCCAGCAGTATTAGCGGACTAGCGGGAGGAGGTATAGGCGGGGAGCTGTTTTTT
CDR3: CASSISGLAGGGIGGELFF